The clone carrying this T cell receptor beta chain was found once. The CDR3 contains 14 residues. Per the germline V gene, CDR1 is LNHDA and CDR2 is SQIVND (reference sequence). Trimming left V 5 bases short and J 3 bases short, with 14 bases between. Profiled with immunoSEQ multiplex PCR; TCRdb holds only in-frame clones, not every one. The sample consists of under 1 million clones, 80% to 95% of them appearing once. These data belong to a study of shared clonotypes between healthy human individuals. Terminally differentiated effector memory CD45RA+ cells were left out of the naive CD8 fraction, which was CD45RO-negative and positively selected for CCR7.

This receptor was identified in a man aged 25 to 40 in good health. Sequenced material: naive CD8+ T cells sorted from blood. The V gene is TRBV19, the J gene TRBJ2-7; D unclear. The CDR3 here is CASSPGPWNYEQYF. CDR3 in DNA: TGTGCCAGTAGTCCCGGACCCTGGAACTACGAGCAGTACTTC.